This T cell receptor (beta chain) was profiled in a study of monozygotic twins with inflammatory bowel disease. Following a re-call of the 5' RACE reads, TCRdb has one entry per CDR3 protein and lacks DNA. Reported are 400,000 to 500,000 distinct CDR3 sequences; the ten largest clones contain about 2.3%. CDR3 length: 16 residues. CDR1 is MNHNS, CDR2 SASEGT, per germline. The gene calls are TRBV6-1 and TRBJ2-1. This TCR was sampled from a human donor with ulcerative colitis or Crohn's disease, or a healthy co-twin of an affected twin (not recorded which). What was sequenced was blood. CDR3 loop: CASSEDLDFSYNEQFF.